The clone carrying this T cell receptor beta chain was seen a handful of times. Antigen unknown. The data originate from a study of T cells after yellow fever vaccination. Background on the study: It was SMART-Seq v4 Ultra Low Input that prepared the fractions with low cell numbers. Whole-study results and caveats: The CD4 compartment and the CD8 compartment contained a small share of clonotypes in common. The secondary response peaked faster, at day 5 versus 15, but was weaker. Contamination by abundant bulk-population clonotypes could be present in FACS-sorted repertoires.

The CDR3 totals 15 residues. Germline values: CDR1 SGHRS, CDR2 YFSETQ. V shed 2 bases and J 1 base; nucleotides not matched to a gene: 3. TCRdb independently ran MiXCR on the 5' RACE reads; one entry per CDR3 protein. The data contain approximately 120,000 distinct CDR3 sequences, under 9% of them singletons. This TCR was sampled from a man younger than 30 who received the YFV17D yellow fever vaccine. This chain uses TRBV5-1 with TRBJ2-5; 9 nucleotides match TRBD2. The sequencing used CD8+ T cells sorted from PBMCs, collected on the day of the yellow fever booster vaccination. The CDR3 sequence: CASSFSGGLQETQYF. CDR3 nucleotide sequence: TGCGCCAGCAGCTTTAGCGGGGGCCTCCAAGAGACCCAGTACTTC.